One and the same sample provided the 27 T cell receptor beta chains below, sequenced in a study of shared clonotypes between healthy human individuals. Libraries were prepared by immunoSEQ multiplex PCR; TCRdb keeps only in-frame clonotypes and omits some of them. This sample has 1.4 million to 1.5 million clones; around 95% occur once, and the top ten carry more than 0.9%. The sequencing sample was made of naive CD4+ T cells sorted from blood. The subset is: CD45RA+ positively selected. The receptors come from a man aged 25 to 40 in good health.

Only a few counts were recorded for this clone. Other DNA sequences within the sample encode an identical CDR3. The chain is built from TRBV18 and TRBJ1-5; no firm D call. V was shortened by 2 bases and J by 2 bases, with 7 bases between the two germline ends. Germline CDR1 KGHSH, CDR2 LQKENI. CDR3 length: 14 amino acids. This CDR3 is CASSPGFGNQPQHF. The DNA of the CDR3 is TGTGCCAGCTCACCAGGGTTTGGCAATCAGCCCCAGCATTTT.

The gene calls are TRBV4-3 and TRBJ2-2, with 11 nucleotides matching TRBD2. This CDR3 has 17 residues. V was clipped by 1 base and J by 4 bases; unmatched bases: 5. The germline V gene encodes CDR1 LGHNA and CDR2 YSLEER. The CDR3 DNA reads TGCGCCAGCAGCCAAGGCATTAGCGGGAGGGCCACCGGGGAGCTGTTTTTT. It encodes CASSQGISGRATGELFF.

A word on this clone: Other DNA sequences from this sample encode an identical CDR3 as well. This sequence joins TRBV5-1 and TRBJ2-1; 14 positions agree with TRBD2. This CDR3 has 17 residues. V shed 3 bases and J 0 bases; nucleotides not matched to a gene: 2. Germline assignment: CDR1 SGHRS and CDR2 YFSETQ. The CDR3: CASSSGLAGASYNEQFF. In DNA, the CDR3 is TGCGCCAGCAGCTCGGGACTAGCGGGAGCCTCCTACAATGAGCAGTTCTTC.

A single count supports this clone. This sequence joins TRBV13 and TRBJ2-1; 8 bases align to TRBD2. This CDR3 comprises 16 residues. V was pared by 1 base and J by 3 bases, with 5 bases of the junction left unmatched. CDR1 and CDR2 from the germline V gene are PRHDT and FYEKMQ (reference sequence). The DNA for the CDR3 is TGTGCCAGCAGCTTAGCCGGGACTAGTATCTACAATGAGCAGTTCTTC. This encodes CASSLAGTSIYNEQFF.

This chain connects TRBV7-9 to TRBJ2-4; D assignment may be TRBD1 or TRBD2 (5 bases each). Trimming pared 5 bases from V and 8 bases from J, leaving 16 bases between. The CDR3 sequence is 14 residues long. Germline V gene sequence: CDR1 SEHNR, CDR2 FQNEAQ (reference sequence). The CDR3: CASSPPGQVDIQYF. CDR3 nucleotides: TGTGCCAGCAGCCCCCCGGGGCAGGTTGACATTCAGTACTTC.

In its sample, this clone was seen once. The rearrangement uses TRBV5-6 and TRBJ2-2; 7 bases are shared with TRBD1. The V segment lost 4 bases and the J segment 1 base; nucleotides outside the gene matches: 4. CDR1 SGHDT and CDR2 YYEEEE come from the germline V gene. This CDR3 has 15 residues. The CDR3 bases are TGTGCCAGCAGCAAGACAGGGCGGAACACCGGGGAGCTGTTTTTT. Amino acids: CASSKTGRNTGELFF.

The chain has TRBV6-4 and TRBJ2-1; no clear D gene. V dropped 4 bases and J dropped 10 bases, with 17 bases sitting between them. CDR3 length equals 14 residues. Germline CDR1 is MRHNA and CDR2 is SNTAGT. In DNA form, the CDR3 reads TGTGCCAGCAGTGTTAATTGGGCGGCGAGAGAGCAGTTCTTC. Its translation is CASSVNWAAREQFF.

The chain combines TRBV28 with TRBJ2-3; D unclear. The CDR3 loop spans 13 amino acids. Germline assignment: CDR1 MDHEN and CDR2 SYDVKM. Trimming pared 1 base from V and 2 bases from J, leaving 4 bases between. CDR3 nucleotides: TGTGCCAGCAGTTTATTGGCCACAGATACGCAGTATTTT. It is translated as CASSLLATDTQYF.

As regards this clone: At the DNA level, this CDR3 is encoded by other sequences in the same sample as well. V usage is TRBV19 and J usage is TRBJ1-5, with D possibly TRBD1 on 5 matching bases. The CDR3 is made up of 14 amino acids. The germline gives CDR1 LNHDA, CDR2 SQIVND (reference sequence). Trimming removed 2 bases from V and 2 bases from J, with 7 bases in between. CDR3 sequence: CASSIQGGNQPQHF. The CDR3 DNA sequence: TGTGCCAGTAGTATACAAGGGGGCAATCAGCCCCAGCATTTT. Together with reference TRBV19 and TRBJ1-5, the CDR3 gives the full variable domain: DGGITQSPKYLFRKEGQNVTLSCEQNLNHDAMYWYRQDPGQGLRLIYYSQIVNDFQKGDIAEGYSVSREKKESFPLTVTSAQKNPTAFYLCASSIQGGNQPQHFGDGTRLSIL.

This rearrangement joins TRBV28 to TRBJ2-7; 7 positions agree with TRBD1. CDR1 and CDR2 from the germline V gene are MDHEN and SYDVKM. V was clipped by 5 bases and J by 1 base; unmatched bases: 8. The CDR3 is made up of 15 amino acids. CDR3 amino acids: CASSTTGTASYEQYF. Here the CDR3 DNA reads TGTGCCAGCAGTACCACCGGGACAGCATCCTACGAGCAGTACTTC.

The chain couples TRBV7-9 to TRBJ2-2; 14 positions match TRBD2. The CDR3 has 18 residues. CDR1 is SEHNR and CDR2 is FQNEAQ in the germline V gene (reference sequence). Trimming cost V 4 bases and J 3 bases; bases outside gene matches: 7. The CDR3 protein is CASSSWTSGRMHTGELFF. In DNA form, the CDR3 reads TGTGCCAGCAGCTCCTGGACTAGCGGGAGGATGCACACCGGGGAGCTGTTTTTT.

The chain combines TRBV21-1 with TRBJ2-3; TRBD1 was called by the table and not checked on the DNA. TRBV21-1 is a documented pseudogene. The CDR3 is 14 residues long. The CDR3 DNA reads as TGTGCCAAAACCCAGATGTCTAGCACAGATACGCAGTATTTT. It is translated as CAKTQMSSTDTQYF.

CDR3 protein: CASSLTVDNQPQHF. The CDR3 DNA reads TGTGCCAGCAGCTTGACAGTCGATAACCAGCCCCAGCATTTT. The chain joins TRBV7-8 to TRBJ1-5; D is perhaps TRBD1 (5 bases). Trimming cost V 3 bases and J 7 bases, with 13 bases left between them. Germline V gene sequence: CDR1 SGHVS, CDR2 FQNEAQ. The CDR3 runs to 14 residues.

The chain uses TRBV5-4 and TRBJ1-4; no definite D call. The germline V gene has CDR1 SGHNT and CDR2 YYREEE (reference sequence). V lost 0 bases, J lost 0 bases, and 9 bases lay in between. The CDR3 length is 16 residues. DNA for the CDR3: TGTGCCAGCAGCTTGGGTGGATTAGCAACTAATGAAAAACTGTTTTTT. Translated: CASSLGGLATNEKLFF.

The CDR3 DNA follows: TGTGCCAGCAGCGTGGGACTAGACACCACCGGGGAGCTGTTTTTT. It translates to CASSVGLDTTGELFF. The rearrangement uses TRBV9 and TRBJ2-2; 8 nucleotides match TRBD2. The CDR3 is 15 amino acids. The V and J ends lost 2 bases and 4 bases, in that order; junction bases with no gene match: 4. Germline CDR1 reads SGDLS; CDR2 reads YYNGEE. Full variable domain (rest looked up from reference TRBV9 and TRBJ2-2): DSGVTQTPKHLITATGQRVTLRCSPRSGDLSVYWYQQSLDQGLQFLIQYYNGEERAKGNILERFSAQQFPDLHSELNLSSLELGDSALYFCASSVGLDTTGELFFGEGSRLTVL.

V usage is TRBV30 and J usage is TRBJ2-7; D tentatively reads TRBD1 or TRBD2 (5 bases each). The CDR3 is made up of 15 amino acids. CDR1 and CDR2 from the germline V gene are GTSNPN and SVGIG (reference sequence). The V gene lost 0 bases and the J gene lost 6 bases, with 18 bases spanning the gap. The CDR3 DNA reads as TGTGCCTGGAGTGTACTAGAGGGGCCTCGAGGCGAGCAGTACTTC. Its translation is CAWSVLEGPRGEQYF.

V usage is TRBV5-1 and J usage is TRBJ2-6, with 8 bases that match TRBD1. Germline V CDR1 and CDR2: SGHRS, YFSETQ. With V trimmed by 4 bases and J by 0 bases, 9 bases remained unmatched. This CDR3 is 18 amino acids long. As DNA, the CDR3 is TGCGCCAGCAGCCCAAGACAGGGGACCTACTCTGGGGCCAACGTCCTGACTTTC. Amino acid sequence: CASSPRQGTYSGANVLTF. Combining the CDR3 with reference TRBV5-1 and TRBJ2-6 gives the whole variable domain KAGVTQTPRYLIKTRGQQVTLSCSPISGHRSVSWYQQTPGQGLQFLFEYFSETQRNKGNFPGRFSGRQFSNSRSEMNVSTLELGDSALYLCASSPRQGTYSGANVLTFGAGSRLTVL.

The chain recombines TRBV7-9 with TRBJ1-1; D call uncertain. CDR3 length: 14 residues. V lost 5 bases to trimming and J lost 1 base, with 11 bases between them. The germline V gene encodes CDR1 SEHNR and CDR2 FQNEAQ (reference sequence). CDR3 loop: CASSDWGGNTEAFF. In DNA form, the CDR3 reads TGTGCCAGCAGCGACTGGGGAGGGAACACTGAAGCTTTCTTT.

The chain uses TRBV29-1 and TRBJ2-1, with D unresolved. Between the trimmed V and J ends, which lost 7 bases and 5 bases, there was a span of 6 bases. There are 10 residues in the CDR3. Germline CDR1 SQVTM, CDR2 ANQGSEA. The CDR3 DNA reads TGCAGCGCGCGAAACAATGAGCAGTTCTTC. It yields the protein CSARNNEQFF.

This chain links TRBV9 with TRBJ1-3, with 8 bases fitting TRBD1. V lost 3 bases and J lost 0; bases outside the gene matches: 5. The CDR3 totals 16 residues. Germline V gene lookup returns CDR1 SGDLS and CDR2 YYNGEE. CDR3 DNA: TGTGCCAGCAGCGCGGGACAGGCAGCCTCTGGAAACACCATATATTTT. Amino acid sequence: CASSAGQAASGNTIYF.

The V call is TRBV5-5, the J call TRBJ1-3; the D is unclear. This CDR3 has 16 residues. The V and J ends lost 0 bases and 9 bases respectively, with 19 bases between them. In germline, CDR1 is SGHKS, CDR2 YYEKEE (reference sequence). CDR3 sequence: CASSLVRPAGVGTIYF. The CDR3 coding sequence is TGTGCCAGCAGCTTGGTTCGTCCGGCGGGTGTTGGCACCATATATTTT. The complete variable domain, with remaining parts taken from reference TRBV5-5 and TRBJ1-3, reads DAGVTQSPTHLIKTRGQQVTLRCSPISGHKSVSWYQQVLGQGPQFIFQYYEKEERGRGNFPDRFSARQFPNYSSELNVNALLLGDSALYLCASSLVRPAGVGTIYFGEGSWLTVV.

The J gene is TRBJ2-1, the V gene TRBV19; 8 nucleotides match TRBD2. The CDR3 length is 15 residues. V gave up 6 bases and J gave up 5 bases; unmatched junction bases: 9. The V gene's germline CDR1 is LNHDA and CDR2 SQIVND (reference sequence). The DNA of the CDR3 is TGTGCCAGTAGGAGGCTAGCGGGTGTCCACAATGAGCAGTTCTTC. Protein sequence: CASRRLAGVHNEQFF.

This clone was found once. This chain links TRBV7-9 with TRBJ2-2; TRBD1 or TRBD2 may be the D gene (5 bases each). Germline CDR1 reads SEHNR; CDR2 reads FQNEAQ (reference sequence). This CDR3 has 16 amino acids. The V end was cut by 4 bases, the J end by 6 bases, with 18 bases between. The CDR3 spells CASSSWDGEGAGELFF. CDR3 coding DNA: TGTGCCAGCAGCTCCTGGGACGGGGAAGGGGCCGGGGAGCTGTTTTTT.

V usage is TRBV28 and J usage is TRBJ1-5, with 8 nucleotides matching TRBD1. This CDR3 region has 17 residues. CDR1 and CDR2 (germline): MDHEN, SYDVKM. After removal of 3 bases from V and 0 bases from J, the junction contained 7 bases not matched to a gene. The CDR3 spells CASSLGGQGDSNQPQHF. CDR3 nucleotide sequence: TGTGCCAGCAGTTTGGGTGGACAGGGAGATAGCAATCAGCCCCAGCATTTT. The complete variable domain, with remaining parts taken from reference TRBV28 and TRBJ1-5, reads DVKVTQSSRYLVKRTGEKVFLECVQDMDHENMFWYRQDPGLGLRLIYFSYDVKMKEKGDIPEGYSVSREKKERFSLILESASTNQTSMYLCASSLGGQGDSNQPQHFGDGTRLSIL.

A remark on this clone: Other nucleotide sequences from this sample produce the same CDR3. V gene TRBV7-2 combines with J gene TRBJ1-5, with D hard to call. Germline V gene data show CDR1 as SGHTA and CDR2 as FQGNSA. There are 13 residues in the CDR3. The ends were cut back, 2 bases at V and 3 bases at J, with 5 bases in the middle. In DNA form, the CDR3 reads TGTGCCAGCAGCTTAAGAATCAATCAGCCCCAGCATTTT. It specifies CASSLRINQPQHF.

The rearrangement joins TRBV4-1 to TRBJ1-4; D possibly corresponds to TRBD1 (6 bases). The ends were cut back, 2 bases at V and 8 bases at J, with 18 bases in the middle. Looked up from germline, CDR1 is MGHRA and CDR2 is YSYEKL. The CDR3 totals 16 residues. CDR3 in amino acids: CASSQRGQDSYEKLFF. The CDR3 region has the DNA TGCGCCAGCAGCCAACGAGGTCAGGACAGCTACGAAAAACTGTTTTTT.

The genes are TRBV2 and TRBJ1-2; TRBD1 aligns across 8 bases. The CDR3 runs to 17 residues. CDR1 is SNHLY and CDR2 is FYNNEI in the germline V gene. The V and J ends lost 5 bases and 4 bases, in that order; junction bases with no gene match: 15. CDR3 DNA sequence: TGTGCCAGCAGTTCCCGACAGGGGCAGTTCTCTACCTATGGCTACACCTTC. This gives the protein CASSSRQGQFSTYGYTF. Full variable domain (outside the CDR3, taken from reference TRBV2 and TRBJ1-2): EPEVTQTPSHQVTQMGQEVILRCVPISNHLYFYWYRQILGQKVEFLVSFYNNEISEKSEIFDDQFSVERPDGSNFTLKIRSTKLEDSAMYFCASSSRQGQFSTYGYTFGSGTRLTVV.